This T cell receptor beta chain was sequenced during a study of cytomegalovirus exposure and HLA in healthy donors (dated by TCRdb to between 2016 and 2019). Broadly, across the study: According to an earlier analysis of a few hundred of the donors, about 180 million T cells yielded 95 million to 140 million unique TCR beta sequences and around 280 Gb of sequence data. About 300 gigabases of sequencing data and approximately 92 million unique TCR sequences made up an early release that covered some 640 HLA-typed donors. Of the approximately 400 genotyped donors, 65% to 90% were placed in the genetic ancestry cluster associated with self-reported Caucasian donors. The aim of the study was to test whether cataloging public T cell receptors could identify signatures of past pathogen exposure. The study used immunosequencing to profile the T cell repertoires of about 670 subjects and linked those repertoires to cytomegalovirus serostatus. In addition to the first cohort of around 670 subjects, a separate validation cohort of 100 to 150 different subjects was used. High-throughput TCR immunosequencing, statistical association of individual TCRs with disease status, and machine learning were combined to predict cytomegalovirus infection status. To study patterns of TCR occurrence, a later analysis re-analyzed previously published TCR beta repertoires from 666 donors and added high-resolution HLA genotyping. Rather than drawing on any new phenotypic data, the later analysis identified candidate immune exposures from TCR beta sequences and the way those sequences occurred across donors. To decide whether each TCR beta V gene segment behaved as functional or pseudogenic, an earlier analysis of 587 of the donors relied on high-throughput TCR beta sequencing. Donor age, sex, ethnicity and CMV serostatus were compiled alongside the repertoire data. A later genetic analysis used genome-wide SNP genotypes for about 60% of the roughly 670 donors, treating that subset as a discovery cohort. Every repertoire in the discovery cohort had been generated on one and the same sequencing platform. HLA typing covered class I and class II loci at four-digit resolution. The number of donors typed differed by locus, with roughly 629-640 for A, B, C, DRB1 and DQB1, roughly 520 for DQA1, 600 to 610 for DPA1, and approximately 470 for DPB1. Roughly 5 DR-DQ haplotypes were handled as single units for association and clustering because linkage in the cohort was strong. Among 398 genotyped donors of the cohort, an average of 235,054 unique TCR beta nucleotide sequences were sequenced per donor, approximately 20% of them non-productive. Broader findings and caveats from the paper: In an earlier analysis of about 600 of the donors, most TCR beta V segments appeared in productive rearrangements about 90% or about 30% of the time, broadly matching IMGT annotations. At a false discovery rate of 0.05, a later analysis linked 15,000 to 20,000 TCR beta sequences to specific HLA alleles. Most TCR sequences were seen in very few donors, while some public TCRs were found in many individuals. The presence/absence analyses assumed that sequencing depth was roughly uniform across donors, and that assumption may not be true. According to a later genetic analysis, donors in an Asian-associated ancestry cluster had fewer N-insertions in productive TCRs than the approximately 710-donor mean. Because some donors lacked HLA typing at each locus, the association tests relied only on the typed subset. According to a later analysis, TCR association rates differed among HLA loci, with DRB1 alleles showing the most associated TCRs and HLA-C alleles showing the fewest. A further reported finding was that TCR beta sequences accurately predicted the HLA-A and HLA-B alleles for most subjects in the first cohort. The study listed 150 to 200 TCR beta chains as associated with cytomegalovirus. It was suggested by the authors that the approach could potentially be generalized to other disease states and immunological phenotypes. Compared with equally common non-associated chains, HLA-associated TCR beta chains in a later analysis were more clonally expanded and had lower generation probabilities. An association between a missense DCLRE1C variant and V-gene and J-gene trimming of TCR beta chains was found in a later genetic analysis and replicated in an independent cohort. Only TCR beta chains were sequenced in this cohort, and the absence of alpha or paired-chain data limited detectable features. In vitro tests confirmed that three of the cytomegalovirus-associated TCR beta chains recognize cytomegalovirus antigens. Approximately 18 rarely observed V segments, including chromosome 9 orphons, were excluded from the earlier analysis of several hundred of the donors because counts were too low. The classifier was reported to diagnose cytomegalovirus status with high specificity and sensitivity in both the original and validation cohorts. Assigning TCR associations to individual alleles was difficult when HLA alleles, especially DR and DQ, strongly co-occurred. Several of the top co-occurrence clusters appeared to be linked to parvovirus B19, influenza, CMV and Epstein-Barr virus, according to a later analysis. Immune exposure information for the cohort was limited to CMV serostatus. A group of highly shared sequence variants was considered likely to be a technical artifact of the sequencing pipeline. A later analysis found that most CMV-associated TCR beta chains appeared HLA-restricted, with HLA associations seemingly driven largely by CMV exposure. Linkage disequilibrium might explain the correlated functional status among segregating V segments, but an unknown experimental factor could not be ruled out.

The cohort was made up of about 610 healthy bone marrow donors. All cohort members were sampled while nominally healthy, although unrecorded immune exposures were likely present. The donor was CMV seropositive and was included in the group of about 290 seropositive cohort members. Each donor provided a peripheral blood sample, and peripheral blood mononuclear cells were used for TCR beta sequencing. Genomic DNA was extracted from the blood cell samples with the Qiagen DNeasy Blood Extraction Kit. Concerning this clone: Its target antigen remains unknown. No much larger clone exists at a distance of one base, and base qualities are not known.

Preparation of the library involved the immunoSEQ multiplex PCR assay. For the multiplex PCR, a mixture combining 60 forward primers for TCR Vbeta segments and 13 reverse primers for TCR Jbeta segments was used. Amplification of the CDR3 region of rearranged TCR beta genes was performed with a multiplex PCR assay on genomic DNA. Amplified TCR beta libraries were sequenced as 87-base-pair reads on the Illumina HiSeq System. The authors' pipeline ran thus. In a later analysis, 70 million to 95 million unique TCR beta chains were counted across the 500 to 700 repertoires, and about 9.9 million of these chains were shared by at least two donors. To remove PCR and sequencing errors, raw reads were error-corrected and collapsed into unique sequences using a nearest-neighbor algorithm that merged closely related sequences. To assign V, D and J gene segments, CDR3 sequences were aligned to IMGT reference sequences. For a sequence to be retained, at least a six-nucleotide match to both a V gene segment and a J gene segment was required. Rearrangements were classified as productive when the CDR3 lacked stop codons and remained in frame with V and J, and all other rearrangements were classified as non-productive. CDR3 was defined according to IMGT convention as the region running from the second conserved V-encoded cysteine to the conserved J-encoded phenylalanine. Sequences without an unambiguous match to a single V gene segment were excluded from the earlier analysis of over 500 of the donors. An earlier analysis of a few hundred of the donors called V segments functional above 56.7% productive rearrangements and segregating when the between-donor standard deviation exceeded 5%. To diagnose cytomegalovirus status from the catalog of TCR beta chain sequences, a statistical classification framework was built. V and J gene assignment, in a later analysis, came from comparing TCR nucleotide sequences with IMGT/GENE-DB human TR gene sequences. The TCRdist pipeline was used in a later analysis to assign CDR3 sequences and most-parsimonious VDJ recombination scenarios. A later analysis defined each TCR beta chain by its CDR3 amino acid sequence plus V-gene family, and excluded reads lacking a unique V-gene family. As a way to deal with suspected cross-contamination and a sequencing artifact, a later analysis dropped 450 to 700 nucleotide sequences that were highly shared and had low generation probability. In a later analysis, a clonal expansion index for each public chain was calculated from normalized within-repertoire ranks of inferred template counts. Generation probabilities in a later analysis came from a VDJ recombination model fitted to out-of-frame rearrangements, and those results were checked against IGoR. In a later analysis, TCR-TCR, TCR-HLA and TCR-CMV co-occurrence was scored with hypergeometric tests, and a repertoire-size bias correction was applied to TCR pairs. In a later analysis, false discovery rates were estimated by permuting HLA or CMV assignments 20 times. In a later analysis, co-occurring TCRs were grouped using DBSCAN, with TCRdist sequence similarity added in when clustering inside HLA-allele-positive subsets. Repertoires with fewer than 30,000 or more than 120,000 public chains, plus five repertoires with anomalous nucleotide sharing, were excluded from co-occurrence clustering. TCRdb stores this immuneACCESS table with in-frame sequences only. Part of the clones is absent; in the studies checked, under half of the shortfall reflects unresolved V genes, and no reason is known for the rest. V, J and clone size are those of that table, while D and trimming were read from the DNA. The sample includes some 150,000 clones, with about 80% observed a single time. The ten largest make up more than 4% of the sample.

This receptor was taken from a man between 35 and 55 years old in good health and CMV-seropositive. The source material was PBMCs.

The CDR3 here reads CASSLVRTSGYNEQFF. The bases read TGTGCCAGCAGCTTAGTTCGGACTAGCGGTTACAATGAGCAGTTCTTC. The chain uses TRBV11-2 and TRBJ2-1; 10 bases in the junction line up with TRBD2. Counted from cysteine to phenylalanine, this CDR3 has 16 amino acids. Of the read, only the CDR3 DNA is kept; its 48 bases are in frame from base 1. The germline V gene encodes CDR1 SGHAT and CDR2 FQNNGV. Here V drops 1 base and J drops 4 bases, and the junction holds 4 bases not matched to any gene.